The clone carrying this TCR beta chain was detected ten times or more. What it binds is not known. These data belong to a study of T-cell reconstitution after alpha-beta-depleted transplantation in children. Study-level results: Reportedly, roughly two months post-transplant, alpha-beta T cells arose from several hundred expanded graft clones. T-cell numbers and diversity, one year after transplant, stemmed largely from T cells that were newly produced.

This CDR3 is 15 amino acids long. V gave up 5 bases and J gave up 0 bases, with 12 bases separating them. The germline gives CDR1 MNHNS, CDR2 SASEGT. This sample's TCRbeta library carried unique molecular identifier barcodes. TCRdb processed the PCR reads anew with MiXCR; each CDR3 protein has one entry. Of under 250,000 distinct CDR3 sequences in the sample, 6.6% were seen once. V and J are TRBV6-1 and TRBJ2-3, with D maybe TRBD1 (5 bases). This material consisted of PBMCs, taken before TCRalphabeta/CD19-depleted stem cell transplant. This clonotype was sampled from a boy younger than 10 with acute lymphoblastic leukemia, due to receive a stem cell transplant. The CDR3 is CASSKGHTSTDTQYF. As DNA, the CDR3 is TGTGCCAGCAGTAAAGGACACACTAGCACAGATACGCAGTATTTT.